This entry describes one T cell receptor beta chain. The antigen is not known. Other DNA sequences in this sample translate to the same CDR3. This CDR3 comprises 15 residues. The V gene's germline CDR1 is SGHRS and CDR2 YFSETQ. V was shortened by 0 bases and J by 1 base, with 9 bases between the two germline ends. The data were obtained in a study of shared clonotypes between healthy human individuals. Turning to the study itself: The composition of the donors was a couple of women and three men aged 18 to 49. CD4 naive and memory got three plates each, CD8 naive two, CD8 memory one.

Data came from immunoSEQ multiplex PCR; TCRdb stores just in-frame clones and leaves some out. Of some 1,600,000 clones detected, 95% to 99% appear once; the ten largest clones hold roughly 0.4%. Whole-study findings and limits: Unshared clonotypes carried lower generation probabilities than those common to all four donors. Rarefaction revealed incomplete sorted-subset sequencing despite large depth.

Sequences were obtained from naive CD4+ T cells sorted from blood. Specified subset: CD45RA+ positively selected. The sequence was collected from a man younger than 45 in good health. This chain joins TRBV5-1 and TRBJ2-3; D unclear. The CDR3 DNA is TGCGCCAGCAGCTTGGCCCCAGGTGGCACAGATACGCAGTATTTT. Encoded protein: CASSLAPGGTDTQYF.